This TCR beta chain came from a study of blood T cell repertoires in COVID-19. The repertoire was sequenced with immunoSEQ multiplex PCR; TCRdb's copy has only in-frame clones and lacks some. Counted here are about 350,000 clones, around nine tenths occurring once; the ten biggest clones make up about 0.94%. The CDR3 is 17 amino acids. V lost 2 bases and J 4 bases, leaving 18 bases between the germline ends. CDR1 is SGHVS, CDR2 FNYEAQ, per germline. Source material: PBMCs or T cells enriched from blood (not recorded which). V and J are TRBV7-6 and TRBJ2-1; D may be TRBD1 (5 bases). The clonotype comes from a woman in her 30s who had been exposed to COVID-19. CDR3 protein: CASSLPPRKGAYNEQFF. The CDR3 DNA follows: TGTGCCAGCAGCTTACCCCCTCGAAAAGGGGCTTACAATGAGCAGTTCTTC.